A selection of T cell receptor beta chains follows, all from one sample in a study of T cell responses to AZD1222 COVID-19 vaccine. Data came from immunoSEQ multiplex PCR; TCRdb stores just in-frame clones and leaves some out. Of 150,000 or so clones in the sample, 80% to 95% are singletons; the top ten hold 3.6%. The source material was peripheral blood, sampled 28 days after the second AZD1222 dose. The receptor source for this set is an adult who received the AZD1222 COVID-19 vaccine. Each CDR3 is given with its conserved first and last residue. A D gene is named only where the DNA matches it firmly. A clone size is listed for some rows: how often the clone was seen (once, few, many), or a class if it is expanded.

d_call: -
v_call: TRBV20-1
clone_size: -
j_call: TRBJ1-1
cdr3_nt: TGCAGTGCTAGTCTCCCGGGGCTCGCTGAAGCTTTCTTT
cdr3_aa: CSASLPGLAEAFF

d_call: -
v_call: TRBV7-2
clone_size: -
j_call: TRBJ2-3
cdr3_nt: TGTGCCAGCAGGTCGGGTAGAACGATCACAGATACGCAGTATTTT
cdr3_aa: CASRSGRTITDTQYF

d_call: TRBD1
v_call: TRBV2
clone_size: few
j_call: TRBJ1-6
cdr3_nt: TGTGCCAGCAGTAGGACAGGGGGTAGGAGAGGATCACCCCTCCACTTT
cdr3_aa: CASSRTGGRRGSPLHF

d_call: -
v_call: TRBV7-9
clone_size: medium-sized
j_call: TRBJ1-2
cdr3_nt: TGTGCCAGCAGCTCGACCCCGGGGCGCCTGGGTGGCTACACCTTC
cdr3_aa: CASSSTPGRLGGYTF

d_call: TRBD2
v_call: TRBV28
clone_size: -
j_call: TRBJ2-5
cdr3_nt: TGTGCCAGCAGCCCCAGCGGGAGGTACCAAGAGACCCAGTACTTC
cdr3_aa: CASSPSGRYQETQYF

d_call: -
v_call: TRBV5-8
clone_size: -
j_call: TRBJ2-7
cdr3_nt: TGTGCCAGCAGCCGATATTTCGAGCAGTACTTC
cdr3_aa: CASSRYFEQYF

d_call: -
v_call: TRBV5-1
clone_size: -
j_call: TRBJ2-1
cdr3_nt: TGCGCCAGCAGCTTGGACTACCTCCTTTCTTACAATGAGCAGTTCTTC
cdr3_aa: CASSLDYLLSYNEQFF

d_call: -
v_call: TRBV28
clone_size: -
j_call: TRBJ1-2
cdr3_nt: TGTGCCAGCAGTCCCGATCCGGTGCACGGCTACACCTTC
cdr3_aa: CASSPDPVHGYTF

d_call: TRBD1
v_call: TRBV14
clone_size: -
j_call: TRBJ2-1
cdr3_nt: TGTGCCAGCAGCCAGTGGCAGGGGGCCTACAATGAGCAGTTCTTC
cdr3_aa: CASSQWQGAYNEQFF

d_call: TRBD1
v_call: TRBV10-3
clone_size: once
j_call: TRBJ1-6
cdr3_nt: TGTGCCATCAGCGGACAGGGGGATGGGACCCTCCACTTT
cdr3_aa: CAISGQGDGTLHF

d_call: TRBD2
v_call: TRBV28
clone_size: few
j_call: TRBJ2-3
cdr3_nt: TGTGCCAGCAGCACACCGTTTGGACTAGCGGACACAGATACGCAGTATTTT
cdr3_aa: CASSTPFGLADTDTQYF

d_call: TRBD1
v_call: TRBV5-4
clone_size: -
j_call: TRBJ2-5
cdr3_nt: TGTGCCAGCAGCTTAGGGACAGGGAATCAAGAGACCCAGTACTTC
cdr3_aa: CASSLGTGNQETQYF